The rows below give T cell receptor beta chains drawn from one sample of a study of type 1 regulatory T cells. No antigen has been identified for these receptors. TCRdb re-called the reads through MiXCR, storing one row per CDR3 protein. In the table there are 68,000 or so distinct CDR3 sequences, about 48% of which are singletons. The specimen sequenced was cultured non-Tr1 T cells, either the whole culture or a sorted T cell fraction (not recorded which). All receptors derive from a human donor in good health. The CDR3 runs from the conserved cysteine through the conserved F or W. A D gene is named only where the DNA matches it firmly. Size values are once, few and many counts, or a class for expanded clones, and some rows have none.

j_call v_call d_call clone_size cdr3_aa cdr3_nt
TRBJ1-2 TRBV10-3 TRBD1 NA CAISESPGGNYGYTF TGTGCCATCAGTGAGTCCCCAGGGGGCAACTATGGCTACACCTTC
TRBJ2-5 TRBV28 TRBD2 few CASTPFSGGWEETQYF TGTGCCAGCACCCCCTTTAGCGGGGGCTGGGAAGAGACCCAGTACTTC
TRBJ1-2 TRBV28 NA NA CASSFPTDYGYTF TGTGCCAGCAGTTTCCCCACGGACTATGGCTACACCTTC
TRBJ1-2 TRBV15 NA few CATSRDNSGRTYGYTF TGTGCCACCAGCAGAGATAATAGCGGCAGGACCTATGGCTACACCTTC
TRBJ1-1 TRBV7-2 NA NA CASSPRQRGTEAFF TGTGCCAGCAGCCCTCGACAGCGGGGGACTGAAGCTTTCTTT
TRBJ2-2 TRBV4-1 TRBD2 few CASSQSSGGSTGELFF TGCGCCAGCAGCCAATCCAGCGGGGGGAGCACCGGGGAGCTGTTTTTT
TRBJ2-7 TRBV5-1 NA NA CASSLEGNYEQYF TGCGCCAGCAGCTTGGAGGGGAACTACGAGCAGTACTTC
TRBJ2-1 TRBV20-1 TRBD1 NA CSARDLRGNEQFF TGCAGTGCTAGAGATCTCAGGGGGAATGAGCAGTTCTTC
TRBJ1-1 TRBV27 NA NA CASRRDGEAFF TGTGCCAGCCGCCGGGACGGAGAAGCTTTCTTT
TRBJ1-6 TRBV28 TRBD1 NA CASSLGQVYSPLHF TGTGCCAGCAGTTTAGGACAGGTTTATTCACCCCTCCACTTT
TRBJ1-1 TRBV30 TRBD1 NA CAWQQGAIVEAFF TGTGCCTGGCAACAGGGGGCGATTGTTGAAGCTTTCTTT
TRBJ2-2 TRBV7-2 NA NA CASSSRTGFSGGLFF TGTGCCAGCAGCTCCCGGACAGGGTTTAGCGGGGGGCTGTTTTTT
TRBJ2-3 TRBV13 NA few CASSLFAEFTDTQYF TGTGCCAGCAGCTTATTTGCCGAATTCACAGATACGCAGTATTTT
TRBJ2-7 TRBV18 TRBD1 NA CASSSTGTSYEQYF TGTGCCAGCTCATCGACAGGGACCTCCTACGAGCAGTACTTC
TRBJ1-2 TRBV6-6 TRBD1 NA CASKQGGDYGYTF TGTGCCAGCAAGCAAGGGGGCGACTATGGCTACACCTTC
TRBJ2-6 TRBV12-3/TRBV12-4 NA many CASSPPTRGLGANVLTF TGTGCCAGCTCCCCCCCGACTAGGGGGCTGGGGGCCAACGTCCTGACTTTC
TRBJ1-2 TRBV4-1 NA NA CASSLLSSGFYGYTF TGCGCCAGCAGCCTCCTATCCTCTGGGTTCTATGGCTACACCTTC
TRBJ1-2 TRBV12-3/TRBV12-4 NA NA CASSSRVGGYTF TGTGCCAGCAGTTCTCGTGTGGGTGGCTACACCTTC
TRBJ2-2 TRBV20-1 TRBD1 few CSATPPAGGTTGELFF TGCAGTGCTACCCCCCCGGCAGGGGGAACCACCGGGGAGCTGTTTTTT
TRBJ2-2 TRBV2 NA NA CASSFQGWDTGELFF TGTGCCAGCAGTTTCCAGGGGTGGGACACCGGGGAGCTGTTTTTT
TRBJ1-2 TRBV7-3 NA NA CASSLLIAGLTDYGYTF TGTGCCAGCAGCTTATTGATTGCAGGCCTGACCGACTATGGCTACACCTTC
TRBJ1-4 TRBV6-5 TRBD1 NA CASNLRGQRGEKLFF TGTGCCAGCAACTTACGGGGACAGAGAGGCGAAAAACTGTTTTTT
TRBJ2-4 TRBV15 TRBD2 NA CATRDGLAGGRWAKNIQYF TGTGCCACCAGGGATGGACTAGCGGGGGGGCGGTGGGCCAAAAACATTCAGTACTTC
TRBJ1-2 TRBV28 TRBD1 few CASSSWTGGDGYTF TGTGCCAGCAGTTCCTGGACAGGTGGGGATGGCTACACCTTC